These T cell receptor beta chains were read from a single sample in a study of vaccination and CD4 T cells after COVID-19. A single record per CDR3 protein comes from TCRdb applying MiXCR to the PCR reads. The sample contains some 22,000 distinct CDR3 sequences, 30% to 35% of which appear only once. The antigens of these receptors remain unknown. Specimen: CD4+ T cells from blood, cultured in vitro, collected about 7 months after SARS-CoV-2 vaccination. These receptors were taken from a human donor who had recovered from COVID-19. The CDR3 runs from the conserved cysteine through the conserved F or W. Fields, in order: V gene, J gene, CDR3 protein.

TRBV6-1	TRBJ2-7	CASTRSTGPYEQYF
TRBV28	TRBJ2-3	CASSLPLTTPSGTDTQYF
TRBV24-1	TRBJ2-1	CATSDHKPKAGANEQFF
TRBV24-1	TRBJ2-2	CATSTGTNTGELFF
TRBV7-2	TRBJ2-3	CASSFSPNEPADTQYF
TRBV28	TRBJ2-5	CASSSRSGGGETQYF
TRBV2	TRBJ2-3	CASSELALGTDTQYF
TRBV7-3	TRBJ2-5	CASSLYGSVGETQYF
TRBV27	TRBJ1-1	CASSLLQGGRIGTEAFF
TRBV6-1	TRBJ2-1	CASSEVRLAGDEQFF
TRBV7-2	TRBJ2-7	CASSLGTGSGEQYF
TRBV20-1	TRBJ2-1	CSARSGTSGLQFF
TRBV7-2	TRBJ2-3	CASSLVAGDTDTQYF
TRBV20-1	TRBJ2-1	CSARMTGDVGNEQFF
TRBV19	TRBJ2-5	CASSDMGGQTQYF
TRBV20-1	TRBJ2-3	CSARLRGQGADTQYF
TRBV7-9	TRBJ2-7	CASSSKTGSYEQYF
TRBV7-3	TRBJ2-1	CASSSGFPENNEQFF
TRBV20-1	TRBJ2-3	CSAIRPGLAGGTDTQYF
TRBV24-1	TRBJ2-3	CATSDWGTGWSDTQYF
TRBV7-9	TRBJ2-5	CASSPGTIVVWTQYF
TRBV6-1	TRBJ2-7	CASSPWDRDGEQYF
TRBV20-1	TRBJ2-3	CSARGSGNTDTQYF
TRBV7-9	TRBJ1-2	CASSLTPGPSTF
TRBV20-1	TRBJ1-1	CSATRTGLNTEAFF
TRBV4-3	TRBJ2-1	CASSQGNHRNEQFF
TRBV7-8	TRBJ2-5	CASSPGLAGGETQYF
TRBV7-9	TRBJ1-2	CASRPSFTANYGYTF
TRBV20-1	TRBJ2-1	CSALHVAAVYNEQFF
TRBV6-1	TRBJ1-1	CASSVGWGSMNTEAFF
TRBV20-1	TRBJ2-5	CSVAPSISNQETQYF
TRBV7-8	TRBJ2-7	CASSLVSGVYEQYF
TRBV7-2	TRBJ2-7	CASSFDFQTYEQYF
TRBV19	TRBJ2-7	CASSITSGTVHEQYF
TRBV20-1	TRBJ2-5	CSARVPSLEGQETQYF
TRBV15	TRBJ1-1	CATSRVNSGGEAFF
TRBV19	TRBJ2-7	CASSIGGLGSYEQYF
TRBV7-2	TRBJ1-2	CASSLANSGALAYGYTF
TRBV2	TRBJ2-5	CASSPTAPPETQYF
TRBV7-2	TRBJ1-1	CASSLERGTEAFF
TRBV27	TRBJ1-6	CASSFEGGYNSPLHF
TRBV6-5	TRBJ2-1	CASSYLGQGAYNEQFF